The rows below give T cell receptor beta chains drawn from one sample of a study of T cells in Graves' hyperthyroidism and ophthalmopathy. TCRdb ran MiXCR on the multiplex PCR reads and lists one entry per CDR3 protein. The sample lists hundreds of thousands of distinct CDR3 sequences, about 16% occurring once. Material: blood. These receptors all stem from a woman aged 55 to 70 with Graves' ophthalmopathy. Both conserved end residues are part of each CDR3. A D gene is named only where the DNA matches it firmly. Some rows have no size entry. The others give once, few or many, or a class for an expanded clone.

cdr3_aa: CSVTSYHEQYF
cdr3_nt: TGCAGTGTGACTAGCTACCACGAGCAGTACTTC
v_call: TRBV20-1
clone_size: few
d_call: TRBD2
j_call: TRBJ2-7

cdr3_aa: CASSSRLAGGQAYNEQFF
cdr3_nt: TGTGCCAGCAGTTCAAGACTAGCGGGAGGCCAGGCCTACAATGAGCAGTTCTTC
v_call: TRBV27
clone_size: few
d_call: TRBD2
j_call: TRBJ2-1

cdr3_aa: CASSLGGAEAFF
cdr3_nt: TGTGCCAGCAGTTTAGGGGGGGCTGAAGCTTTCTTT
v_call: TRBV28
clone_size: many
d_call: .
j_call: TRBJ1-1

cdr3_aa: CASSQDLGRGAGELFF
cdr3_nt: TGCGCCAGCAGCCAAGATCTTGGGAGAGGAGCCGGGGAGCTGTTTTTT
v_call: TRBV4-1
clone_size: .
d_call: .
j_call: TRBJ2-2

cdr3_aa: CASSQGGSGGDTQYF
cdr3_nt: TGTGCCAGCAGCCAGGGCGGGAGTGGGGGAGATACGCAGTATTTT
v_call: TRBV3-1
clone_size: .
d_call: TRBD2
j_call: TRBJ2-3

cdr3_aa: CASSARDKHYEQYF
cdr3_nt: TGTGCCAGCAGTGCCCGGGACAAACACTACGAGCAGTACTTC
v_call: TRBV6-1
clone_size: few
d_call: .
j_call: TRBJ2-7

cdr3_aa: CASSRRETNEKLFF
cdr3_nt: TGTGCCAGCAGCCGCAGGGAAACTAATGAAAAACTGTTTTTT
v_call: TRBV28
clone_size: .
d_call: .
j_call: TRBJ1-4

cdr3_aa: CASSLGTSGPDTQYF
cdr3_nt: TGTGCCAGCAGTTTAGGGACTAGCGGCCCAGATACGCAGTATTTT
v_call: TRBV12-3/TRBV12-4
clone_size: many
d_call: TRBD2
j_call: TRBJ2-3

cdr3_aa: CASSPSPRGGAGTGELFF
cdr3_nt: TGTGCCAGCAGCCCTTCGCCCCGGGGGGGGGCAGGCACCGGGGAGCTGTTTTTT
v_call: TRBV9
clone_size: .
d_call: TRBD2
j_call: TRBJ2-2

cdr3_aa: CSVFSGTGNYEQYF
cdr3_nt: TGCAGCGTATTTTCCGGGACGGGGAACTACGAGCAGTACTTC
v_call: TRBV29-1
clone_size: few
d_call: .
j_call: TRBJ2-7

cdr3_aa: CATGLGYNEQFF
cdr3_nt: TGTGCCACCGGCCTGGGATACAATGAGCAGTTCTTC
v_call: TRBV24-1
clone_size: .
d_call: .
j_call: TRBJ2-1

cdr3_aa: CASSTGQGTRESYEQYF
cdr3_nt: TGTGCCAGCAGCACCGGACAGGGGACTAGAGAGAGCTACGAGCAGTACTTC
v_call: TRBV6-1
clone_size: many
d_call: .
j_call: TRBJ2-7

cdr3_aa: CASSIAGGGTDTQYF
cdr3_nt: TGTGCCAGCTCAATAGCGGGAGGGGGCACAGATACGCAGTATTTT
v_call: TRBV2
clone_size: .
d_call: TRBD2
j_call: TRBJ2-3

cdr3_aa: CASIRGAGSTDTQYF
cdr3_nt: TGTGCCAGCATCCGGGGGGCGGGAAGCACAGATACGCAGTATTTT
v_call: TRBV6-1
clone_size: many
d_call: .
j_call: TRBJ2-3

cdr3_aa: CASSPSGGLANTGELFF
cdr3_nt: TGTGCCAGCAGCCCCTCGGGGGGACTAGCGAACACCGGGGAGCTGTTTTTT
v_call: TRBV7-3
clone_size: many
d_call: TRBD2
j_call: TRBJ2-2

cdr3_aa: CASSRWTSGSEQFF
cdr3_nt: TGTGCCAGCAGCCGATGGACTAGCGGATCCGAGCAGTTCTTC
v_call: TRBV28
clone_size: many
d_call: TRBD2
j_call: TRBJ2-1

cdr3_aa: CAWSNGRVEDTQYF
cdr3_nt: TGTGCCTGGAGCAACGGGAGAGTGGAAGATACGCAGTATTTT
v_call: TRBV30
clone_size: many
d_call: .
j_call: TRBJ2-3

cdr3_aa: CAAAGYQETQYF
cdr3_nt: TGTGCCGCGGCAGGTTACCAAGAGACCCAGTACTTC
v_call: TRBV10-3
clone_size: many
d_call: .
j_call: TRBJ2-5

cdr3_aa: CSARGGTEGFYEQYF
cdr3_nt: TGCAGTGCTAGAGGGGGGACCGAGGGATTCTACGAGCAGTACTTC
v_call: TRBV20-1
clone_size: many
d_call: .
j_call: TRBJ2-7

cdr3_aa: CSVGFLPDRGYYGYTF
cdr3_nt: TGCAGCGTTGGGTTTCTCCCGGACAGGGGATACTATGGCTACACCTTC
v_call: TRBV29-1
clone_size: .
d_call: TRBD1
j_call: TRBJ1-2

cdr3_aa: CASSLRPGGGYGYTF
cdr3_nt: TGTGCCAGCAGTTTACGTCCAGGGGGCGGCTATGGCTACACCTTC
v_call: TRBV27
clone_size: few
d_call: TRBD1
j_call: TRBJ1-2

cdr3_aa: CASRTSGSILKAADTQYF
cdr3_nt: TGTGCCAGTAGGACTAGCGGGAGTATCCTAAAAGCGGCAGATACGCAGTATTTT
v_call: TRBV6-4
clone_size: few
d_call: TRBD2
j_call: TRBJ2-3